This T cell receptor (beta chain) is drawn from a study of shared T cell receptors in the human thymus. Clones were sequenced by immunoSEQ multiplex PCR, and TCRdb holds only the in-frame ones, with some missing. Among 700,000 or so clones listed, over 75% were seen once. Trimming took off 6 bases at V and 3 bases at J, with 7 bases between the two ends. Germline values: CDR1 SGHTS, CDR2 YDEGEE. This CDR3 is built from 13 residues. These data are also associated with another study on human thymus T cells. Turning to that study: Thymic tissue was derived from resections collected during corrective heart surgery.

The specimen sequenced was thymocytes. The receptor's source is a girl under three years old with a congenital heart defect. The V and J genes are TRBV5-8 and TRBJ1-6; D ambiguous. CDR3 sequence reads: CASNRLYNSPLHF. The CDR3 nucleotides are TGTGCCAGCAACCGACTCTATAATTCACCCCTCCACTTT.